This TCR beta chain was captured in a study of identical twins (dated by TCRdb to the mid-2010s). Background for the entire study: To test whether fetal clonotypes persist, this study deep-sequenced TCR alpha and beta repertoires from monozygotic twins, from unrelated adults of various ages, and from cord blood. To rule out contamination, the twin experiments were replicated at different times with different library preparation protocols. The study at large found these results: Because the same donors could not be followed over many years, the conclusions relied on cross-sectional statistical analysis. Recombination models systematically underestimated out-of-frame TCR alpha sharing in monozygotic twins but agreed with sharing between unrelated individuals. Fewer insertions were carried by abundant cord blood beta clonotypes; a weaker similar trend was observed in young adult naive repertoires, while no such trend was observed in memory repertoires. Zero-insertion analyses could be partly confounded by invariant T cells such as MAIT and iNKT, although diverse VJ usage argued against such confounding for most clonotypes. Compared with coincidental sharing between unrelated individuals, out-of-frame TCR alpha sequences shared between twins showed an excess of sequences with low generation probability. In beta out-of-frame sequences, excess twin sharing was weaker, because having fewer shared sequences lowered the signal-to-noise ratio.

The library relied on 5' RACE. The sequencing machine was an Illumina HiSeq 2000. Template switching introduced a universal primer binding site; the final cDNA contained a unique molecular identifier, enabling accurate counting of TCR cDNA molecules. First-strand cDNA for TCR alpha and beta chains was synthesized from specific primers in the conserved constant-segment region. To control for contamination, every cDNA library carried two barcodes: a SMART-Mk sample barcode plus Illumina barcodes. TruSeq adapter sequences and Illumina sample barcodes were added in two successive PCR steps. The Illumina HiSeq platform was used with custom primers to sequence TCR alpha and beta cDNA libraries. Per the source publication's procedure: Raw reads were processed with MiGEC to extract unique molecular identifiers, and MiXCR was used to determine CDR3 positions. For each individual, recombination models were inferred using an EM algorithm with the repgenHMM and IGoR tools. The analysis of shared clonotypes was done with the tcR package in R, with sharing normalized by the product of cloneset sizes. Out-of-frame nonproductive sequences were analyzed to study raw recombination free of thymic and clonal selection effects. The raw public data were reprocessed by TCRdb itself: fastp quality trimming at Q25, MiXCR clonotype calling, in-frame beta chains only. Under each unique CDR3 protein, matching rows form one entry showing the most common genes and DNA. TCRdb's processing, not the authors', yielded these V and J calls. Here the sample has about 690,000 distinct CDR3 sequences; around 5.7% occur a single time. The ten largest clones add up to approximately 1.6% of the sample.

In this sample, this clonotype turned up many times. Its target antigen remains unknown. No base qualities exist here, and no much larger clone lies one base off it. Only healthy Caucasian donors were included. Three unrelated non-twin adults were also sequenced: a male aged 18 to 30, a male aged 50 to 59 and a female aged 50 to 59. Miltenyi CD45RO+ enrichment and human naive T-cell isolation kits were used to isolate memory (CD45RO+) and naive T cells from PBMC. The cysteine opens and the phenylalanine closes a CDR3 of 12 amino acids. The only DNA kept is the CDR3, 36 bases in frame from the first base. Sequences SQVTM (CDR1) and ANQGSEA (CDR2) are obtained from the germline V gene. V is pared back by 4 bases and J by 0 bases, with 6 bases lying between the germline termini.

The source is a man between 18 and 35 years old in good health. Sequenced sample: naive T cells sorted from blood. The cell subset or site label for this specimen denotes: cells isolated with a human naive T-cell isolation kit. The rearrangement joined TRBV29-1 to TRBJ1-1; TRBD1 is possibly the D segment (5 matching bases). The nucleotide sequence reads TGCAGCGTTGGACAGTTGAACACTGAAGCTTTCTTT. Translated, it reads CSVGQLNTEAFF.